This T cell receptor beta chain was captured by sequencing in a study of OX40 agonist ivuxolimab in advanced cancers. Germline V lookup: CDR1 SEHNR, CDR2 FQNEAQ (reference sequence). The length of the CDR3 is 12 residues. V was cut by 2 bases and J by 6 bases, with 5 bases left in between. Repertoires were generated with immunoSEQ multiplex PCR, while TCRdb's copy carries only in-frame clones and drops some. The profile shows 20,000 to 25,000 clones, roughly 84% of them singletons. The chain has TRBV7-9 and TRBJ2-1; D is unclear. This TCR was sampled from an adult with an advanced solid tumor such as melanoma, head and neck, liver or kidney cancer. The source was CD4+ or CD8+ T cells sorted from blood, collected in a trial of the OX40 agonist ivuxolimab. The CDR3 DNA is TGTGCCAGCAGCTTAAGGCCCAATGAGCAGTTCTTC. Residues: CASSLRPNEQFF.